The next 18 T cell receptor beta chains were all read from a single sample in a study of T-cell reconstitution after alpha-beta-depleted transplantation in children. Researchers prepared the TCRbeta library using unique molecular identifiers, the study reports. TCRdb independently ran MiXCR on the PCR reads; one entry per CDR3 protein. The repertoire consists of some 150,000 distinct CDR3 sequences, with about 8.8% occurring once and the leading ten covering 15% to 20%. This specimen consisted of PBMCs, mostly from graft donor cells, obtained 180 days after TCRalphabeta/CD19-depleted stem cell transplant. The receptors were gathered from a female patient aged 2-15 years who had a stem cell transplant for congenital amegakaryocytic thrombocytopenia, so the T cells may come from the graft donor.

The table lists this clonotype with many counts. The chain couples TRBV20-1 to TRBJ2-7; weak D call: TRBD1 (6 bases). The CDR3 runs to 14 residues. Germline assignment: CDR1 DFQATT and CDR2 SNEGSKA (reference sequence). The germline V and J ends were trimmed by 1 base and 4 bases, with 14 bases remaining between them. This CDR3 is CSARVGHKRYEQYF. The CDR3 DNA sequence: TGCAGTGCTAGAGTGGGACATAAACGATACGAGCAGTACTTC.

This clonotype was seen a handful of times. The chain has TRBV11-2 and TRBJ1-2; D gene unclear. The CDR3 has 13 amino acids. The germline V gene encodes CDR1 SGHAT and CDR2 FQNNGV. V lost 5 bases, J lost 4 bases, and 11 bases lay in between. The CDR3 coding sequence is TGTGCCAGCAGCCCCCAAGTGGGCTATGGCTACACCTTC. This sequence encodes CASSPQVGYGYTF.

This clonotype was recorded a few times. The chain has TRBV19 and TRBJ1-5; D is undetermined. CDR1 is LNHDA, CDR2 SQIVND, per germline (reference sequence). With 4 bases removed from V and 0 bases from J, the gap between germline ends came to 16 bases. The CDR3 totals 17 residues. This CDR3 is CASSTPGARYSNQPQHF. The CDR3 nucleotides read TGTGCCAGTAGTACTCCGGGAGCACGATATAGCAATCAGCCCCAGCATTTT.

This clonotype was counted many times. This rearrangement joins TRBV20-1 to TRBJ2-1; 9 bases fit TRBD1. The germline V gene encodes CDR1 DFQATT and CDR2 SNEGSKA (reference sequence). The junction had 13 bases not matched to a gene; V was cut back by 5 bases and J by 8 bases. The CDR3 runs 15 residues. CDR3 loop: CSAGKDRGLTDEQFF. The CDR3, as DNA: TGCAGTGCTGGCAAGGACAGGGGATTGACGGATGAGCAGTTCTTC.

Of note for this clonotype: A single base separates this from a much larger clone, so it may be a read error. In this CDR3 the conserved last residue, phenylalanine or tryptophan, is missing, so a read error is likely. The chain links TRBV5-1 to TRBJ2-7; 9 bases are shared with TRBD1. The ends lost 3 bases at V and 6 bases at J; junction bases unmatched: 4. The CDR3 runs 13 residues. From germline, CDR1 is SGHRS and CDR2 YFSETQ. The CDR3 coding sequence is TGCGCCAGCAGCTGGGGACAGGGAGGCGAGCAGTACTTA. The encoded protein is CASSWGQGGEQYL.

This clonotype appeared many times. This rearrangement joins TRBV28 to TRBJ2-1, with TRBD2 matching 10 bases. The CDR3 consists of 14 residues. The ends lost 4 bases at V and 8 bases at J; junction bases unmatched: 5. Germline CDR1 and CDR2: MDHEN and SYDVKM. The CDR3 loop reads CASSWSGRDHEQFF. CDR3 coding DNA: TGTGCCAGCAGTTGGAGCGGGAGGGACCATGAGCAGTTCTTC.

This clonotype appeared many times. The chain links TRBV10-1 to TRBJ2-5; D possibly matches TRBD1 or TRBD2 (6 bases each). Germline V lookup: CDR1 WNHNN, CDR2 SYGVQD (reference sequence). The CDR3 consists of 14 residues. V was pared by 6 bases and J by 2 bases, with 13 bases between. The CDR3 nucleotides read TGCGCCAGCAGCCGCGGGACATCTCAAGAGACCCAGTACTTC. Translated: CASSRGTSQETQYF.

Note on this clonotype: A clone one base away is much larger, so this may be a read error. The V and J genes are TRBV12-3 or TRBV12-4 and TRBJ2-5; 9 bases agree with TRBD2. The CDR3 length is 14 residues. CDR3: CASSLGTSQEAQYF. The CDR3 nucleotides read TGTGCCAGCAGCCTAGGGACTAGCCAAGAGGCCCAGTACTTC.

This clonotype was detected only once. The V gene is TRBV28, the J gene TRBJ1-4; no clear D gene. Trimming stripped 0 bases from V and 0 bases from J, with 8 bases between. The CDR3 length is 16 residues. Germline lookup yields CDR1 MDHEN and CDR2 SYDVKM. In DNA form, the CDR3 reads TGTGCCAGCAGTTTATGGGGCCCCTCAACTAATGAAAAACTGTTTTTT. Its protein product is CASSLWGPSTNEKLFF.

This chain joins TRBV30 and TRBJ1-5; 7 nucleotides agree with TRBD1. The CDR3 extends over 15 amino acids. J was trimmed by 3 bases and V by 1 base; bases with no gene match: 6. Germline V gives CDR1 GTSNPN, CDR2 SVGIG (reference sequence). For the CDR3, the DNA is TGTGCCTGGAGTGGCGACAGGGAGTACAATCAGCCCCAGCATTTT. Protein sequence: CAWSGDREYNQPQHF.

This clonotype was observed many times. This chain uses TRBV5-1 with TRBJ1-4, with D tentatively TRBD1 (6 bases). Per germline, CDR1 SGHRS and CDR2 YFSETQ. This CDR3 is 14 amino acids long. V lost 4 bases to trimming and J lost 8 bases, with 15 bases between them. The CDR3 reads CASSLTGAGEKLFF. In nucleotides, the CDR3 is TGCGCCAGCAGCCTGACAGGAGCGGGGGAAAAACTGTTTTTT.

This clonotype came up a few times. This chain links TRBV9 with TRBJ1-3, with unresolved D. Germline V gene sequence: CDR1 SGDLS, CDR2 YYNGEE. Trimming cost V 1 base and J 0 bases, with 5 bases left between them. The CDR3 is 14 residues long. DNA of the CDR3: TGTGCCAGCAGCGTACACCTCTCTGGAAACACCATATATTTT. Translation gives CASSVHLSGNTIYF.

This clonotype was picked up many times. V usage is TRBV7-2 and J usage is TRBJ2-6; possible D gene TRBD2, 5 bases. V was trimmed by 5 bases and J by 1 base, leaving 9 bases between them. CDR3 size: 15 residues. Germline CDR1 SGHTA, CDR2 FQGNSA. CDR3 nucleotide sequence: TGTGCCAGCAGCCGGACTCGGTCTGGGGCCAACGTCCTGACTTTC. This codes for CASSRTRSGANVLTF.

The table lists this clonotype with many counts. This chain joins TRBV7-9 and TRBJ2-1, with 11 bases matching TRBD2. V gave up 6 bases and J gave up 8 bases; unmatched junction bases: 12. This CDR3 spans 16 amino acids. The V gene's germline CDR1 is SEHNR and CDR2 FQNEAQ (reference sequence). The CDR3 loop is CASRRWGLAAGDEQFF. CDR3 DNA sequence: TGTGCCAGCAGACGGTGGGGACTAGCGGCTGGGGATGAGCAGTTCTTC. Looking up the rest from reference TRBV7-9 and TRBJ2-1 gives the full variable domain: DTGVSQNPRHKITKRGQNVTFRCDPISEHNRLYWYRQTLGQGPEFLTYFQNEAQLEKSRLLSDRFSAERPKGSFSTLEIQRTEQGDSAMYLCASRRWGLAAGDEQFFGPGTRLTVL.

This clonotype showed up many times. This chain uses TRBV28 with TRBJ1-4, with D tentatively TRBD1 (6 bases). The CDR3 loop spans 12 amino acids. V was pared by 3 bases and J by 10 bases, with 9 bases between. CDR1 is MDHEN, CDR2 SYDVKM, per germline. The DNA for the CDR3 is TGTGCCAGCAGTTTTGACAGGAGAAAACTGTTTTTT. Its protein is CASSFDRRKLFF.

This clonotype was recorded a few times. V is TRBV5-1 and J is TRBJ2-1; TRBD2 agrees at 8 bases. This CDR3 is built from 16 residues. Germline CDR1 SGHRS, CDR2 YFSETQ. With 9 bases clipped from V and 8 bases from J, the junction kept 19 bases outside the gene matches. CDR3 sequence: CATHFSGTSNFDEQFF. DNA of the CDR3: TGCGCCACCCACTTTTCCGGGACTAGTAATTTCGATGAGCAGTTCTTC.

This clonotype has a handful of counts. The chain couples TRBV29-1 to TRBJ2-1; D is uncertain. The germline V and J ends were trimmed by 7 bases and 5 bases, with 12 bases remaining between them. This CDR3 has 12 amino acids. Per the germline V gene, CDR1 is SQVTM and CDR2 is ANQGSEA. The CDR3 here is CSAGRADNEQFF. The DNA for the CDR3 is TGCAGCGCTGGACGGGCGGACAATGAGCAGTTCTTC.

This clonotype was counted between two and nine times. The gene calls are TRBV5-1 and TRBJ2-1, with 13 bases that match TRBD2. Trimming cost V 1 base and J 9 bases; bases outside gene matches: 4. The CDR3 is 15 residues long. Germline CDR1 reads SGHRS; CDR2 reads YFSETQ. The CDR3 DNA is TGCGCCAGCAGCTTGATACTAGCGGGAGGGGGTGAGCAGTTCTTC. Encoded protein: CASSLILAGGGEQFF.